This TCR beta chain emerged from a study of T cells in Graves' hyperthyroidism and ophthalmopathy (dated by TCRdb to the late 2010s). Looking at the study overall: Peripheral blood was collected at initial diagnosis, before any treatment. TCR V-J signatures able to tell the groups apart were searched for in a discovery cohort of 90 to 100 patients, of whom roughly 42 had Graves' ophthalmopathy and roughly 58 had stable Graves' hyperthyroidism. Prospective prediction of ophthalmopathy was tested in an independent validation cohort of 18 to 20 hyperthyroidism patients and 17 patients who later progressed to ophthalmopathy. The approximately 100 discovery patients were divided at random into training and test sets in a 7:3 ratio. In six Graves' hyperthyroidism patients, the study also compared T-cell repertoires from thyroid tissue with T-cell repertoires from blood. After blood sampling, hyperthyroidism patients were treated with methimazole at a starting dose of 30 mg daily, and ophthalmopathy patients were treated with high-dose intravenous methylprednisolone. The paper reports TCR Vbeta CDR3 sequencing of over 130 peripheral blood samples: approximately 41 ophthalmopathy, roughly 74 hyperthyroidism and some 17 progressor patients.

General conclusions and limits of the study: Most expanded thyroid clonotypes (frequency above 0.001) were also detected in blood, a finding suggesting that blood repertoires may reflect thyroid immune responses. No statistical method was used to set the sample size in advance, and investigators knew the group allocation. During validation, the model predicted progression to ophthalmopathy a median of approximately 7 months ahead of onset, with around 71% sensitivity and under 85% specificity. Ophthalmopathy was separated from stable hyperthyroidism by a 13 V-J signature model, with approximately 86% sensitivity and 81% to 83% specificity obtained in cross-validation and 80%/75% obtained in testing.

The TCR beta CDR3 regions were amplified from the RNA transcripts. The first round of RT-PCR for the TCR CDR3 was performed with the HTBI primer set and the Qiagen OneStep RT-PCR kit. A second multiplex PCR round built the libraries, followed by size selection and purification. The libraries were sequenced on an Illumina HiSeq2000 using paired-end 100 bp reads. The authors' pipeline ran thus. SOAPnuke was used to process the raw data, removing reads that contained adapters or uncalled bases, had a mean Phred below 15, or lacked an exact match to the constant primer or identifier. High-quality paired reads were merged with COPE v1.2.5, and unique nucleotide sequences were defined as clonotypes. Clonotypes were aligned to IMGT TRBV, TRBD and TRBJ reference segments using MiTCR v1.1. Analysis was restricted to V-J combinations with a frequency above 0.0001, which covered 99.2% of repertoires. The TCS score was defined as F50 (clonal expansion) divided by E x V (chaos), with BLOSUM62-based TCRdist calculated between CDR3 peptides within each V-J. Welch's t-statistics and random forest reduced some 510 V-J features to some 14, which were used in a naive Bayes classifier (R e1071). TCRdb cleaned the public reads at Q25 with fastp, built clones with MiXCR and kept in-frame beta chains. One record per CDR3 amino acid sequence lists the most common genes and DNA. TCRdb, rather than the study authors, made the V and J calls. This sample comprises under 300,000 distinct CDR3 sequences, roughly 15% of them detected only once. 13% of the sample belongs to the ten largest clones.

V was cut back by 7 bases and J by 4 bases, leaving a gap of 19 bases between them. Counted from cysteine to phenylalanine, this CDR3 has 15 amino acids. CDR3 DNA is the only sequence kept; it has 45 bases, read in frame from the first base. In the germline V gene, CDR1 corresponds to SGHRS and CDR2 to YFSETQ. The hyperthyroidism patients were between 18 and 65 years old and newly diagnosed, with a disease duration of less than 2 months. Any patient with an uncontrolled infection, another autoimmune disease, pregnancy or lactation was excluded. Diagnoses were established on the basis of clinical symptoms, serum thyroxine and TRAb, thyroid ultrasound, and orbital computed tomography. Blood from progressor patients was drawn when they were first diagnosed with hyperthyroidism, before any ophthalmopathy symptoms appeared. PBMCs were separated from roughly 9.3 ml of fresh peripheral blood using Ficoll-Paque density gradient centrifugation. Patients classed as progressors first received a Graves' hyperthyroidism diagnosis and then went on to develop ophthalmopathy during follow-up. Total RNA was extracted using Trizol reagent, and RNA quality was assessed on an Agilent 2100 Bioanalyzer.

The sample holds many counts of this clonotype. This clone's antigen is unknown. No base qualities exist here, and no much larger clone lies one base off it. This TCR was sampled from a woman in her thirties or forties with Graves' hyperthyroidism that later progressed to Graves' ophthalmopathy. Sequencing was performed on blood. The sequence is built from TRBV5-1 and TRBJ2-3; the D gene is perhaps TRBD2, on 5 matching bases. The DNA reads TGCGCCAGCGGGCCCAAGCCTAGCCCGGCAGATACGCAGTATTTT. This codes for CASGPKPSPADTQYF.